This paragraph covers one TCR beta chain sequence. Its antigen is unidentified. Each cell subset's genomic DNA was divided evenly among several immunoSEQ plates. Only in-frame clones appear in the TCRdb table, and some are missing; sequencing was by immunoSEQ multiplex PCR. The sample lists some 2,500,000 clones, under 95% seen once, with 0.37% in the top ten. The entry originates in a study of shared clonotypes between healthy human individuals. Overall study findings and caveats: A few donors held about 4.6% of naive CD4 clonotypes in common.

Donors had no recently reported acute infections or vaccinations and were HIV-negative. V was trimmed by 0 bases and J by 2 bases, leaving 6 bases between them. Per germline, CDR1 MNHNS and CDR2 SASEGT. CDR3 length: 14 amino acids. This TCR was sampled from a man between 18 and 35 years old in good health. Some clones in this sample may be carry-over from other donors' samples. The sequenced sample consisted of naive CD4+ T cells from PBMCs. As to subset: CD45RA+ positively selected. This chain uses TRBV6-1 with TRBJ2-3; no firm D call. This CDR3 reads CASSEAASTDTQYF. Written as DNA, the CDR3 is TGTGCCAGCAGTGAAGCGGCCTCCACAGATACGCAGTATTTT.